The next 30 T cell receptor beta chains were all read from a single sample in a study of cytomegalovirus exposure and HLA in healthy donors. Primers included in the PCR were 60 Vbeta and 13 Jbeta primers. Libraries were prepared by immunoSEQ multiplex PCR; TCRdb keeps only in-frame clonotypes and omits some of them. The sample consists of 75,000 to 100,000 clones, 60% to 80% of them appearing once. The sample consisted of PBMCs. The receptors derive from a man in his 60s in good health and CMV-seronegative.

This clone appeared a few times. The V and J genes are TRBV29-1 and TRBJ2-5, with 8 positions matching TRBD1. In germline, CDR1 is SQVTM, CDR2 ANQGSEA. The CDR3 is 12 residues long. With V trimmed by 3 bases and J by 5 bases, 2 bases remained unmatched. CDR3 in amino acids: CSVDRDRETQYF. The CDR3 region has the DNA TGCAGCGTTGATAGGGACAGGGAGACCCAGTACTTC.

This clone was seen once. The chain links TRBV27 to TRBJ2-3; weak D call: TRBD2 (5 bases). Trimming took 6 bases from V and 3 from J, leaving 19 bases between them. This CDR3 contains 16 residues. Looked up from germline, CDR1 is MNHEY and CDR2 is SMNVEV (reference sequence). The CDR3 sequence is CASRVSRLGGTDTQYF. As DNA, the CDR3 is TGTGCCAGCAGAGTCTCGCGCCTCGGCGGGACAGATACGCAGTATTTT.

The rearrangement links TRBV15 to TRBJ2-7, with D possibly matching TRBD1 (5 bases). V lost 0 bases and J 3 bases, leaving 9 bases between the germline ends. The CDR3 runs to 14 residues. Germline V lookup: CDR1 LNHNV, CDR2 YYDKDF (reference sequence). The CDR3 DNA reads TGTGCCACCAGCAGAGACAAGGGGCACTACGAGCAGTACTTC. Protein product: CATSRDKGHYEQYF.

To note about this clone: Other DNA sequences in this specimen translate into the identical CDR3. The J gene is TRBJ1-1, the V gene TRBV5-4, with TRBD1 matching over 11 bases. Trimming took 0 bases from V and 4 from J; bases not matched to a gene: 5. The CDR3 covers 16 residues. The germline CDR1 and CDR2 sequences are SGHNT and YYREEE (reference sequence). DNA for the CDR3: TGTGCCAGCAGCTTGGGGACAGGGGGCGCGGGCACTGAAGCTTTCTTT. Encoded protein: CASSLGTGGAGTEAFF.

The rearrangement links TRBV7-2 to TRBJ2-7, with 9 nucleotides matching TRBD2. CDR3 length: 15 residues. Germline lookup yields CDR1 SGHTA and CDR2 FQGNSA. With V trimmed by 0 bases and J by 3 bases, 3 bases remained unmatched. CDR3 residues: CASSLAGAGGYEQYF. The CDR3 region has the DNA TGTGCCAGCAGCTTAGCGGGAGCGGGGGGCTACGAGCAGTACTTC.

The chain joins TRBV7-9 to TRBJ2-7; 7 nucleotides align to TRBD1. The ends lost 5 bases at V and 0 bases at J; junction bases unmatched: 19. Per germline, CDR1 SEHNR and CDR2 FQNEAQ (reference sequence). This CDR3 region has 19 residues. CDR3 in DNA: TGTGCCAGCAGCGCCCCCAGGGGGTTGCACCCCCTATCCTCCTACGAGCAGTACTTC. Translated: CASSAPRGLHPLSSYEQYF.

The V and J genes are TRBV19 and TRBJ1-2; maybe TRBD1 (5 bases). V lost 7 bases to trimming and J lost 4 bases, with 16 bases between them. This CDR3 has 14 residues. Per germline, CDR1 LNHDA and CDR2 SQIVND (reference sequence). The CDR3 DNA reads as TGTGCCAGTACCCCACCGGGACTCTTCTATGGCTACACCTTC. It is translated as CASTPPGLFYGYTF.

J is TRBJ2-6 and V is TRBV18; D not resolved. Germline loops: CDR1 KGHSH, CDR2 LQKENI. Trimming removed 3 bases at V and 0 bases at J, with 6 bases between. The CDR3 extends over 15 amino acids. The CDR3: CASSPAVSGANVLTF. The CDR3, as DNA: TGTGCCAGCTCACCTGCAGTCTCTGGGGCCAACGTCCTGACTTTC.

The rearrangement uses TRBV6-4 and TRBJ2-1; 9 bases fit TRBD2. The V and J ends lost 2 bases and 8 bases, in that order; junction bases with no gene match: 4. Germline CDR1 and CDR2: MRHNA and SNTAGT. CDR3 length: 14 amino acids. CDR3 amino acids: CASSDTGTSHEQFF. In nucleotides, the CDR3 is TGTGCCAGCAGTGACACCGGGACTAGCCATGAGCAGTTCTTC.

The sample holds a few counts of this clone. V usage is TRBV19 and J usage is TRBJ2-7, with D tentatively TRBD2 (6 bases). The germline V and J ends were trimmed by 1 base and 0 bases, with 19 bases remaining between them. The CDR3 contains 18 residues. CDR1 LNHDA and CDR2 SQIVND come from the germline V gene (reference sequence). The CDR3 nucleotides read TGTGCCAGTAGTATAGTGCTAGCTGGGGGGAGCTACTCCTACGAGCAGTACTTC. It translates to CASSIVLAGGSYSYEQYF.

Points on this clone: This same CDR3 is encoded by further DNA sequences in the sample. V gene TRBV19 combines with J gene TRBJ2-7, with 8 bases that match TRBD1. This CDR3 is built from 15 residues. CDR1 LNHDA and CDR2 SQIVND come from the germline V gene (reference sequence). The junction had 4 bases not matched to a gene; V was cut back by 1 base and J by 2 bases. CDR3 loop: CASSIAGQGPYEQYF. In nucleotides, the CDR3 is TGTGCCAGTAGTATAGCCGGACAGGGACCCTACGAGCAGTACTTC.

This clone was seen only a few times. The CDR3 loop reads CATSRDLGTSGYEQYF. CDR3 in DNA: TGTGCCACCAGCAGAGATCTCGGGACTAGCGGCTACGAGCAGTACTTC. The chain is built from TRBV15 and TRBJ2-7, with 11 bases that match TRBD2. Germline V gene data show CDR1 as LNHNV and CDR2 as YYDKDF (reference sequence). V was clipped by 0 bases and J by 3 bases; unmatched bases: 4. The CDR3 has 16 residues.

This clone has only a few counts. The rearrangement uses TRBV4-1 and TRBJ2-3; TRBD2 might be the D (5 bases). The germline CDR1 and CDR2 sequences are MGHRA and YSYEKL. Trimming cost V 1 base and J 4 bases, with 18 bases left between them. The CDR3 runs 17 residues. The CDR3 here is CASSQGRSASLADTQYF. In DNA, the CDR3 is TGCGCCAGCAGCCAAGGGCGTTCTGCTAGCCTCGCAGATACGCAGTATTTT.

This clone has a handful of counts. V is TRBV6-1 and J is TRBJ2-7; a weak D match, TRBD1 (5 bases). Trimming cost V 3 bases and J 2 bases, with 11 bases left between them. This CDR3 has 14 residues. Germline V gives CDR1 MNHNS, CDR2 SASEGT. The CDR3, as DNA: TGTGCCAGCAGTGAGCGGACATTGGCCTACGAGCAGTACTTC. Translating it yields CASSERTLAYEQYF.

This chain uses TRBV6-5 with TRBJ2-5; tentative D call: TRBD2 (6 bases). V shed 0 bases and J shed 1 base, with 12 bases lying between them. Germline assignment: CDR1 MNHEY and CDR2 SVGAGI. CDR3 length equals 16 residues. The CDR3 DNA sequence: TGTGCCAGCAGTTACTCATTAGCGGCGATCCAAGAGACCCAGTACTTC. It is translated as CASSYSLAAIQETQYF.

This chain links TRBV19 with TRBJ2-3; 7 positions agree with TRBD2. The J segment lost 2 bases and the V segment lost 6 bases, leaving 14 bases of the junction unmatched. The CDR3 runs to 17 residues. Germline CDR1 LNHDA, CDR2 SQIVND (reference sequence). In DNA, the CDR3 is TGTGCCAGTAGCCCTGGGGGAGGGGCGCTAACCACAGATACGCAGTATTTT. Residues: CASSPGGGALTTDTQYF.

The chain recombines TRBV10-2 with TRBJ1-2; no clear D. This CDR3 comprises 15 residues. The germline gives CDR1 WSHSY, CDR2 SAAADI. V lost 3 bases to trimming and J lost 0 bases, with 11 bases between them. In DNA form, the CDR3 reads TGCGCCAGCAGTGACGCTGGGCTTACTAACTATGGCTACACCTTC. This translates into CASSDAGLTNYGYTF.

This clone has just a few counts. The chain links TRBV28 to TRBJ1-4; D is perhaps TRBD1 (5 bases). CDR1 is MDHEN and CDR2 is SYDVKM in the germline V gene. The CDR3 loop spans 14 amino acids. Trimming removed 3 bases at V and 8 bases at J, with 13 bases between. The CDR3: CASSLRGLGEKLFF. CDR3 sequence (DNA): TGTGCCAGCAGTTTGCGGGGGTTAGGAGAAAAACTGTTTTTT. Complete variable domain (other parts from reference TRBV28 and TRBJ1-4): DVKVTQSSRYLVKRTGEKVFLECVQDMDHENMFWYRQDPGLGLRLIYFSYDVKMKEKGDIPEGYSVSREKKERFSLILESASTNQTSMYLCASSLRGLGEKLFFGSGTQLSVL.

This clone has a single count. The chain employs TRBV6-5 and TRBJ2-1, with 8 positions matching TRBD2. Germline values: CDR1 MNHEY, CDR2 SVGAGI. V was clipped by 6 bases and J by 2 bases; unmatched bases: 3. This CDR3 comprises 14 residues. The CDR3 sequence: CASRPGGTYNEQFF. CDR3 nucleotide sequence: TGTGCCAGCAGACCGGGGGGGACCTACAATGAGCAGTTCTTC.

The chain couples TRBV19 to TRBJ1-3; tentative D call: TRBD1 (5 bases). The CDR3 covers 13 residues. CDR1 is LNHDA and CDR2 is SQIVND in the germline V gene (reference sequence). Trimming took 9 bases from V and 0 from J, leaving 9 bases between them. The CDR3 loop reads CASGQTSGNTIYF. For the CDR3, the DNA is TGTGCCAGCGGACAAACCTCTGGAAACACCATATATTTT.

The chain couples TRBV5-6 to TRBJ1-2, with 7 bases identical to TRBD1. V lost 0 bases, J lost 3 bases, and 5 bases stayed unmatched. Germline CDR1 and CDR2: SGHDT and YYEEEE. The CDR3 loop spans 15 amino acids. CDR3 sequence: CASSLGGTAYYGYTF. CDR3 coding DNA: TGTGCCAGCAGCTTGGGGGGGACAGCCTACTATGGCTACACCTTC.

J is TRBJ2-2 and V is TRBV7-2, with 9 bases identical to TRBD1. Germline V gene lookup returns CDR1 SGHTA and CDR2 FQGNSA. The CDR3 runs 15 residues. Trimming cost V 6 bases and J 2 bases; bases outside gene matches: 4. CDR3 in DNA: TGTGCCAGCAGACAGGGGGCGGAAAACACCGGGGAGCTGTTTTTT. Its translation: CASRQGAENTGELFF.

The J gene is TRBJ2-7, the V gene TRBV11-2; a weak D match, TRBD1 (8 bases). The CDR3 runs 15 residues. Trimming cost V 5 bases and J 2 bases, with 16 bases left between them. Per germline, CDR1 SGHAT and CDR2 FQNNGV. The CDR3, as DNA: TGTGCCAGCAGCCAGAAACAGGGGGGGCCCTACGAGCAGTACTTC. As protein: CASSQKQGGPYEQYF.

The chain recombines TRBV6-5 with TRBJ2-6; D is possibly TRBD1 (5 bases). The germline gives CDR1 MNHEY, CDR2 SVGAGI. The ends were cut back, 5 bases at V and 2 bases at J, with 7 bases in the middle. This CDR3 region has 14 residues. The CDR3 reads CASSRQTGANVLTF. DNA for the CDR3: TGTGCCAGCAGTCGACAGACTGGGGCCAACGTCCTGACTTTC.

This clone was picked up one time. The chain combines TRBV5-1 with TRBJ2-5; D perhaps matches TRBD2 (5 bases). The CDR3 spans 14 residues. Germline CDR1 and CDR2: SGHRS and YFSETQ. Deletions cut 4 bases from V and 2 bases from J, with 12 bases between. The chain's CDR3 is CASSPGLWQETQYF. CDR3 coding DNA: TGCGCCAGCAGCCCTGGACTGTGGCAAGAGACCCAGTACTTC. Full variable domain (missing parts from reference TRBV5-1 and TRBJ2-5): KAGVTQTPRYLIKTRGQQVTLSCSPISGHRSVSWYQQTPGQGLQFLFEYFSETQRNKGNFPGRFSGRQFSNSRSEMNVSTLELGDSALYLCASSPGLWQETQYFGPGTRLLVL.

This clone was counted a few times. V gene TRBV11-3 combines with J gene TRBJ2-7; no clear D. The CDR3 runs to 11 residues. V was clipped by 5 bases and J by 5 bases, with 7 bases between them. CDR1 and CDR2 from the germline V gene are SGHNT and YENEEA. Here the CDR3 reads CASSKQDEQYF. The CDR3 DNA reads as TGTGCCAGCAGCAAACAAGACGAGCAGTACTTC.

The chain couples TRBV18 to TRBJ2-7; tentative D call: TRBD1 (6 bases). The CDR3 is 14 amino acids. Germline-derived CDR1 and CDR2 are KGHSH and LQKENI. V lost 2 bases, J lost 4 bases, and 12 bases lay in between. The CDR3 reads CASSPEGEFYEQYF. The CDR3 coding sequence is TGTGCCAGCTCACCAGAGGGGGAGTTTTACGAGCAGTACTTC.

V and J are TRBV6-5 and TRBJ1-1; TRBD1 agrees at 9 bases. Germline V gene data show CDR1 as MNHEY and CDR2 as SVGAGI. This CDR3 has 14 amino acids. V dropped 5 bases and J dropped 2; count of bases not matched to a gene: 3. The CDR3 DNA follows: TGTGCCAGCAGTGACAGGGGGGGAAACACTGAAGCTTTCTTT. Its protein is CASSDRGGNTEAFF.

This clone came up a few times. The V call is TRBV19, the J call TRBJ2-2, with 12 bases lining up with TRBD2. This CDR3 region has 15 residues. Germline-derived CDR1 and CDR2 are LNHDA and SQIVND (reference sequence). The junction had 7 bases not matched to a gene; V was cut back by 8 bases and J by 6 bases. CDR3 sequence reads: CASLTSGSESGELFF. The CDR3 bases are TGTGCCAGTCTGACTAGCGGGAGTGAATCCGGGGAGCTGTTTTTT. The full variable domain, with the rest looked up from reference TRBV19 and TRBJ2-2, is DGGITQSPKYLFRKEGQNVTLSCEQNLNHDAMYWYRQDPGQGLRLIYYSQIVNDFQKGDIAEGYSVSREKKESFPLTVTSAQKNPTAFYLCASLTSGSESGELFFGEGSRLTVL.

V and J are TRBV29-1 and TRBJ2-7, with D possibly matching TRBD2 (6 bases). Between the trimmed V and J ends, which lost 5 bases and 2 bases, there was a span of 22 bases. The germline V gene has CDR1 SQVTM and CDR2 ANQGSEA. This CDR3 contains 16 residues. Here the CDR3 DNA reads TGCAGCGTTTTCGGGGGAGGTTTTGATTCGACCTACGAGCAGTACTTC. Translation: CSVFGGGFDSTYEQYF.